This record concerns one T cell receptor beta chain sequence. As yet, its antigen is unknown. This entry belongs to a study of metastatic and nonmetastatic thyroid tumors. TCRdb re-called the PCR reads via MiXCR. Of about 40,000 clones listed, around 17% are singletons. Deletions cut 1 base from V and 1 base from J, with 17 bases between. The CDR3 loop spans 17 amino acids. Germline lookup yields CDR1 DFQATT and CDR2 SNEGSKA (reference sequence). Whole-study findings and limits: A significant increase in TCR beta diversity was reportedly seen in malignant thyroid tumors relative to benign nodules, in blood and tumor.

Thyroid surgery had not been preceded by any treatment in any patient. Sequenced: tumor tissue. This TCR came from a female donor with papillary thyroid cancer or a benign thyroid nodule (not recorded which). Some clones in this sample may be carry-over from other donors' samples. The genes are TRBV20-1 and TRBJ1-5; a possible D gene is TRBD1 (5 bases). CDR3 amino acids: CSARVRFVQGSNQPQHF. The CDR3 DNA sequence: TGCAGTGCTAGAGTTCGGTTCGTGCAGGGAAGCAATCAGCCCCAGCATTTT.